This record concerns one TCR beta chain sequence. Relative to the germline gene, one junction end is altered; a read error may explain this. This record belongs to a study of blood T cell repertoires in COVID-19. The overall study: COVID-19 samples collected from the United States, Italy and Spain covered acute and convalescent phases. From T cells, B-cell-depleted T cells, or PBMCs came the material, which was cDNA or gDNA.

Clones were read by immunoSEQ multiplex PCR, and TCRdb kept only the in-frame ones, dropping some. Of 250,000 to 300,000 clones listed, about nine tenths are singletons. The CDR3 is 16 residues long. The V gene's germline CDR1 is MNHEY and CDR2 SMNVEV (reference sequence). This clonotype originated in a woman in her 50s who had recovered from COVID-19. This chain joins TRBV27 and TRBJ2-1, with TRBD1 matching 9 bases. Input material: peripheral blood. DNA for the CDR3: TGTGCCAGCAGCACAATACCCGGGACAGGGAGGAATGCCCCCGTCTTC. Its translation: CASSTIPGTGRNAPVF.